One and the same sample provided the 9 T cell receptor beta chains below, sequenced in a study of CXCR3-negative and CXCR3-positive naive CD8 T cells. It was by 5' RACE with UMI labels that the TRB cDNA libraries were prepared. TCRdb reprocessed the 5' RACE reads and stores each CDR3 protein as one record, lacking DNA. Listed are about 45,000 distinct CDR3 sequences; about 10% falls within the top ten. The sequenced material came from memory CD8+ T cells from blood. These TCRs come from a human donor in good health. Some clones in this sample may be carry-over from other donors' samples.

The V gene is TRBV9, the J gene TRBJ1-1; without DNA, the TCRdb call of TRBD1 cannot be checked. The CDR3 is 16 residues long. CDR1 and CDR2 from the germline V gene are SGDLS and YYNGEE. The CDR3 protein is CASSVDGQGVSTEAFF.

V usage is TRBV5-1 and J usage is TRBJ2-7; checking the TCRdb D call of TRBD1 is not possible without DNA. The CDR3 is 15 residues long. Germline V gene data show CDR1 as SGHRS and CDR2 as YFSETQ. Here the CDR3 reads CASSPGQGYSYEQYF.

The chain has TRBV20-1 and TRBJ1-5; the TCRdb D gene call, TRBD1, has no DNA to confirm it. This CDR3 comprises 16 residues. Germline values: CDR1 DFQATT, CDR2 SNEGSKA (reference sequence). The CDR3 here is CSARDRSGTDLGTQHF.

The rearrangement uses TRBV4-2 and TRBJ1-1; TCRdb's D call, TRBD1, is unchecked because there is no DNA. Germline loops: CDR1 LGHNA, CDR2 YNFKEQ. The CDR3 has 12 residues. CDR3 in amino acids: CASSPPGEEAFF.

This chain joins TRBV9 and TRBJ1-2. Germline CDR1 is SGDLS and CDR2 is YYNGEE. The CDR3 length is 12 residues. The CDR3 reads CASSVGGYGYTF.

The genes are TRBV7-9 and TRBJ2-1; the TRBD1 assignment by TCRdb is unverifiable without DNA. This CDR3 is 14 amino acids long. Germline assignment: CDR1 SEHNR and CDR2 FQNEAQ (reference sequence). The CDR3 here is CASSLVSDSNEQFF.

The J gene is TRBJ2-1, the V gene TRBV6-2 or TRBV6-3. The CDR3 is 16 amino acids. Per germline, CDR1 MNHEY and CDR2 SVGEGT. The CDR3 here is CASSYVGGGSYNEQFF.

The genes are TRBV6-4 and TRBJ2-3; TCRdb designates TRBD2, a call that cannot be tested without DNA. This CDR3 comprises 16 residues. Germline CDR1 reads MRHNA; CDR2 reads SNTAGT. This chain's CDR3 is CASSDSLAGTTDTQYF.

The CDR3 here is CSVEDGGTGTDYGYTF. The chain is built from TRBV29-1 and TRBJ1-2; the TCRdb D gene call, TRBD1, has no DNA to confirm it. This CDR3 is 16 amino acids long. Germline V gene sequence: CDR1 SQVTM, CDR2 ANQGSEA.